This passage covers 30 T cell receptor beta chains from one sample sequenced in a study of T cells in Graves' hyperthyroidism and ophthalmopathy. Amplification yielded TCR beta CDR3 regions, with RNA transcripts as the source. TCR CDR3 regions were first amplified by RT-PCR with HTBI primers. MiXCR was run by TCRdb on the multiplex PCR reads, yielding one entry per CDR3 protein. The repertoire has 200,000 to 250,000 distinct CDR3 sequences, roughly 17% of them found once; the top ten carry roughly 50%. The specimen was blood. These receptors all stem from a middle-aged man with Graves' hyperthyroidism.

In this sample, this clonotype turned up a few times. The chain uses TRBV6-1 and TRBJ2-1; 13 bases agree with TRBD2. The V gene end was trimmed by 8 bases and the J gene end by 8 bases; junction bases not matched to a gene: 6. This CDR3 has 14 amino acids. Germline V lookup: CDR1 MNHNS, CDR2 SASEGT. The chain's CDR3 is CASRRTSGRDEQFF. In DNA, the CDR3 is TGTGCCAGCCGTCGGACTAGCGGGAGAGATGAGCAGTTCTTC.

In this sample, this clonotype turned up a few times. This sequence joins TRBV20-1 and TRBJ1-1, with D tentatively TRBD1 (6 bases). The germline V and J ends were trimmed by 0 bases and 11 bases, with 16 bases remaining between them. From germline, CDR1 is DFQATT and CDR2 SNEGSKA (reference sequence). There are 13 residues in the CDR3. The CDR3 coding sequence is TGCAGTGCTAGAGATGGAGGGGGGGAGGTGGCTTTCTTT. This encodes CSARDGGGEVAFF.

This clonotype turned up a few times. CDR3 loop: CASSLWGGLASSYNEQFF. CDR3 DNA: TGTGCCAGCAGCTTGTGGGGCGGGCTAGCGAGCTCCTACAATGAGCAGTTCTTC. The chain has TRBV5-5 and TRBJ2-1; D may be TRBD2 (6 bases). CDR3 size: 18 residues. The V end lost 1 base, the J end lost 0 bases, and 17 bases lay between the germline ends. Germline CDR1 reads SGHKS; CDR2 reads YYEKEE (reference sequence). Full variable domain (outside the CDR3, taken from reference TRBV5-5 and TRBJ2-1): DAGVTQSPTHLIKTRGQQVTLRCSPISGHKSVSWYQQVLGQGPQFIFQYYEKEERGRGNFPDRFSARQFPNYSSELNVNALLLGDSALYLCASSLWGGLASSYNEQFFGPGTRLTVL.

This clonotype was seen ten or more times. The gene calls are TRBV12-3 or TRBV12-4 and TRBJ2-7; 10 bases map to TRBD1. The CDR3 has 14 amino acids. V lost 6 bases to trimming and J lost 3 bases; unmatched junction nucleotides: 5. As DNA, the CDR3 is TGTGCCAGCAGAAAGGGACAGGGGTACTACGAGCAGTACTTC. It specifies CASRKGQGYYEQYF.

This clonotype was seen ten or more times. The chain employs TRBV28 and TRBJ2-4; weak D call: TRBD2 (5 bases). The germline V and J ends were trimmed by 4 bases and 0 bases, with 10 bases remaining between them. Per germline, CDR1 MDHEN and CDR2 SYDVKM. This CDR3 has 15 residues. The CDR3 DNA is TGTGCCAGCAGTTCGAGGGCTTTAGCCAAAAACATTCAGTACTTC. Amino acids: CASSSRALAKNIQYF.

V is TRBV6-2 or TRBV6-3 and J is TRBJ2-1; the D gene is possibly TRBD2 (6 bases). CDR3 length: 13 residues. Germline V lookup: CDR1 MNHEY, CDR2 SVGEGT. Trimming removed 7 bases from V and 10 bases from J, with 17 bases in between. The CDR3 coding sequence is TGTGCCAGCATGGAGGGCAGGTCCACCGAGCAGTTCTTC. Its protein product is CASMEGRSTEQFF.

This clonotype was picked up many times. The rearrangement uses TRBV12-3 or TRBV12-4 and TRBJ2-1; 12 bases map to TRBD2. The CDR3 spans 13 residues. Trimming at V came to 7 bases and at J to 8 bases, leaving 3 bases not matched to a gene. As DNA, the CDR3 is TGTGCCAGCACCCGACTAGCGGGAGATGAGCAGTTCTTC. Translating gives CASTRLAGDEQFF.

The sample holds many counts of this clonotype. The V call is TRBV7-2, the J call TRBJ2-2; D remains unclear. CDR1 is SGHTA and CDR2 is FQGNSA in the germline V gene. CDR3 length equals 13 residues. The V end lost 7 bases, the J end lost 2 bases, and 8 bases lay between the germline ends. The CDR3 protein is CASIKGNTGELFF. CDR3 in DNA: TGTGCCAGCATTAAGGGAAACACCGGGGAGCTGTTTTTT.

This chain connects TRBV7-9 to TRBJ1-3; TRBD1 is a possible D gene (6 bases). The CDR3 spans 14 residues. Trimming left V 6 bases short and J 4 bases short, with 13 bases between. Germline lookup yields CDR1 SEHNR and CDR2 FQNEAQ (reference sequence). The CDR3 loop reads CASSFRGGGNTIYF. In DNA form, the CDR3 reads TGTGCCAGCAGTTTCAGGGGCGGCGGAAACACCATATATTTT.

The chain combines TRBV19 with TRBJ2-7; D tentatively reads TRBD1 or TRBD2 (5 bases each). Germline V gene data show CDR1 as LNHDA and CDR2 as SQIVND (reference sequence). This CDR3 is 15 amino acids long. Trimming cost V 4 bases and J 0 bases, with 13 bases left between them. The CDR3 here is CASSTTGDYSYEQYF. The CDR3 bases are TGTGCCAGTAGTACTACAGGAGACTACTCCTACGAGCAGTACTTC.

This clonotype was seen repeatedly, ten times or more. DNA for the CDR3: TGTGCCAGCAGTTTAGAGGCAGCCTCCTTAGAGCAGTACTTC. Translating it yields CASSLEAASLEQYF. The chain recombines TRBV27 with TRBJ2-7, with no clear D. The CDR3 covers 14 residues. Germline-derived CDR1 and CDR2 are MNHEY and SMNVEV (reference sequence). Trimming cost V 2 bases and J 7 bases, with 15 bases left between them.

The rearrangement joins TRBV7-8 to TRBJ2-2, with D perhaps assigned TRBD1 or TRBD2 (5 bases each). CDR1 SGHVS and CDR2 FQNEAQ come from the germline V gene. The V end lost 5 bases, the J end lost 4 bases, and 14 bases lay between the germline ends. The CDR3 sequence is 15 residues long. DNA of the CDR3: TGTGCCAGCAGCCCATCGGGGCGGTCCACCGGGGAGCTGTTTTTT. Its translation is CASSPSGRSTGELFF.

Remarks on this clonotype: The junction differs from germline at one of its ends, possibly a read error. CDR3 in DNA: TGTGCCAGCAGCAAAAGGGAGGGGGTCGGAAACACCACATATTTT. Translated: CASSKREGVGNTTYF. This chain joins TRBV11-3 and TRBJ1-3, with D possibly being TRBD1 (6 bases). Germline values: CDR1 SGHNT, CDR2 YENEEA. The CDR3 length is 15 residues.

This clonotype was detected a few times. The CDR3 sequence: CASRQGVNTEAFF. The DNA of the CDR3 is TGCGCCAGCAGACAGGGAGTGAACACTGAAGCTTTCTTT. The V gene is TRBV10-1, the J gene TRBJ1-1; tentative D call: TRBD1 (6 bases). The germline CDR1 and CDR2 sequences are WNHNN and SYGVQD (reference sequence). This CDR3 spans 13 amino acids. V was cut by 6 bases and J by 0 bases, with 8 bases left in between.

This clonotype was detected only a few times. V is TRBV9 and J is TRBJ2-1; D gene ambiguous. CDR3 size: 13 residues. From germline, CDR1 is SGDLS and CDR2 YYNGEE. The ends were cut back, 2 bases at V and 0 bases at J, with 3 bases in the middle. The CDR3 nucleotides read TGTGCCAGCAGCGTGGCCTCCTACAATGAGCAGTTCTTC. Amino acids: CASSVASYNEQFF.

The chain combines TRBV20-1 with TRBJ1-4; no definite D call. V was clipped by 5 bases and J by 8 bases, with 15 bases between them. The CDR3 totals 13 residues. Germline CDR1 is DFQATT and CDR2 is SNEGSKA (reference sequence). The CDR3 region has the DNA TGCAGTGCTGGGTCCGGGAGCGCCGAAAAACTGTTTTTT. Its translation: CSAGSGSAEKLFF.

This clonotype was seen ten or more times. The chain employs TRBV7-9 and TRBJ2-3; 7 nucleotides match TRBD2. There are 13 residues in the CDR3. Germline values: CDR1 SEHNR, CDR2 FQNEAQ (reference sequence). Trimming at V came to 4 bases and at J to 6 bases, leaving 4 bases not matched to a gene. CDR3 sequence: CASSSAGGDTQYF. The CDR3 DNA sequence: TGTGCCAGCAGCTCCGCCGGGGGGGATACGCAGTATTTT.

This clonotype was seen at least ten times. This chain connects TRBV7-9 to TRBJ1-1, with D hard to call. CDR3 size: 13 residues. V was pared by 2 bases and J by 10 bases, with 14 bases between. Germline CDR1 and CDR2: SEHNR and FQNEAQ (reference sequence). The CDR3 loop reads CASSLMEGSSAFF. CDR3 nucleotides: TGTGCCAGCAGCTTAATGGAAGGGTCTTCAGCTTTCTTT. Drawing the rest from reference TRBV7-9 and TRBJ1-1, the complete variable domain is DTGVSQNPRHKITKRGQNVTFRCDPISEHNRLYWYRQTLGQGPEFLTYFQNEAQLEKSRLLSDRFSAERPKGSFSTLEIQRTEQGDSAMYLCASSLMEGSSAFFGQGTRLTVV.

The rearrangement uses TRBV9 and TRBJ2-7, with D perhaps assigned TRBD1 or TRBD2 (6 bases each). The CDR3 spans 14 residues. Looked up from germline, CDR1 is SGDLS and CDR2 is YYNGEE. With 0 bases removed from V and 5 bases from J, the gap between germline ends came to 12 bases. Here the CDR3 DNA reads TGTGCCAGCAGCGTAGGAGGGGGAGGCAACGAGCAGTACTTC. This sequence encodes CASSVGGGGNEQYF.

In its sample, this clonotype was seen many times. CDR3 in amino acids: CASSPRGTVGTDTQYF. Written as DNA, the CDR3 is TGTGCCAGCAGCCCGAGAGGGACAGTTGGCACAGATACGCAGTATTTT. The V gene is TRBV13, the J gene TRBJ2-3; TRBD1 aligns across 7 bases. The CDR3 totals 16 residues. The ends lost 5 bases at V and 1 base at J; junction bases unmatched: 9. Germline-derived CDR1 and CDR2 are PRHDT and FYEKMQ (reference sequence).

This clonotype was seen ten or more times. Relative to the germline gene, one junction end is altered; a read error may explain this. The rearrangement joins TRBV28 to TRBJ2-1; unclear D gene. CDR3 length equals 16 residues. The germline CDR1 and CDR2 sequences are MDHEN and SYDVKM. CDR3 in DNA: TGTGCCAACAGTTTATCCTTGGCTAGCTCCTACAATGAGCAGTTCTTC. Its translation: CANSLSLASSYNEQFF.

This clonotype was detected a few times. The V gene is TRBV5-1, the J gene TRBJ1-5; D is unclear. The germline gives CDR1 SGHRS, CDR2 YFSETQ. The CDR3 covers 14 residues. Trimming pared 5 bases from V and 2 bases from J, leaving 11 bases between. In DNA form, the CDR3 reads TGCGCCAGCAGTGCGGCAGGTCGCAATCAGCCCCAGCATTTT. Amino acid sequence: CASSAAGRNQPQHF.

The rearrangement joins TRBV20-1 to TRBJ1-5, with a weak D call TRBD1 (5 bases). Germline lookup yields CDR1 DFQATT and CDR2 SNEGSKA (reference sequence). The CDR3 runs to 16 residues. Trimming shortened V by 5 bases and J by 2 bases, and 19 bases separated the two germline ends. CDR3 protein: CSAPGQGWLGNQPQHF. The CDR3, as DNA: TGCAGTGCTCCCGGGCAGGGCTGGTTGGGCAATCAGCCCCAGCATTTT.

This clonotype was recorded at least ten times. The J gene is TRBJ1-2, the V gene TRBV10-2, with TRBD1 matching over 9 bases. Trimming cost V 4 bases and J 6 bases; bases outside gene matches: 6. Germline V gene data show CDR1 as WSHSY and CDR2 as SAAADI. The CDR3 loop spans 14 amino acids. CDR3 amino acids: CASSGDRELDGYTF. The CDR3 DNA sequence: TGCGCCAGCAGTGGGGACAGGGAATTAGATGGCTACACCTTC.

V and J are TRBV6-1 and TRBJ2-2; D remains unclear. V lost 9 bases, J lost 5 bases, and 13 bases lay in between. Per the germline V gene, CDR1 is MNHNS and CDR2 is SASEGT. The length of the CDR3 is 13 residues. Written as DNA, the CDR3 is TGTGCCAGTGGGCAGTGGAGAACCGGGGAGCTGTTTTTT. Translating it yields CASGQWRTGELFF.

The chain combines TRBV9 with TRBJ2-3, with TRBD2 identical over 9 bases. The germline V gene has CDR1 SGDLS and CDR2 YYNGEE. The V segment lost 0 bases and the J segment 5 bases; nucleotides outside the gene matches: 4. CDR3 length: 15 amino acids. The chain's CDR3 is CASSVGGGREDTQYF. The CDR3 bases are TGTGCCAGCAGCGTAGGAGGCGGGAGGGAAGATACGCAGTATTTT.

This clonotype was seen repeatedly, ten times or more. The rearrangement joins TRBV6-1 to TRBJ2-3, with 7 bases identical to TRBD1. J gave up 5 bases and V 5 bases, and 10 bases lay outside the gene matches. The length of the CDR3 is 15 residues. Germline loops: CDR1 MNHNS, CDR2 SASEGT. In DNA form, the CDR3 reads TGTGCCAGCAGTTACCGCAGGGGGTCGGAAGATACGCAGTATTTT. This sequence encodes CASSYRRGSEDTQYF.

This clonotype occurred many times. This rearrangement joins TRBV7-2 to TRBJ2-1, with 8 nucleotides matching TRBD1. The CDR3 extends over 14 amino acids. The germline V gene has CDR1 SGHTA and CDR2 FQGNSA. The V segment lost 5 bases and the J segment 4 bases; nucleotides outside the gene matches: 4. The CDR3 region has the DNA TGTGCCAGCAGCCGAGACAGGGGTTACAATGAGCAGTTCTTC. Protein product: CASSRDRGYNEQFF.

This clonotype has a count of ten or more. The rearrangement joins TRBV3-1 to TRBJ1-5; D is ambiguous. The CDR3 covers 15 residues. Germline CDR1 and CDR2: LGHDT and YNNKEL (reference sequence). V shed 0 bases and J shed 7 bases, with 13 bases lying between them. The CDR3, as DNA: TGTGCCAGCAGCCAAGATTGGGCAGGAGGACAGCCCCAGCATTTT. This translates into CASSQDWAGGQPQHF.

This clonotype was counted at least ten times. This chain links TRBV13 with TRBJ2-1; tentatively, D is TRBD1 (6 bases). This CDR3 has 16 amino acids. CDR1 PRHDT and CDR2 FYEKMQ come from the germline V gene (reference sequence). Trimming pared 4 bases from V and 2 bases from J, leaving 15 bases between. The CDR3 DNA reads as TGTGCCAGCAGCTCCCGCCACAGGGTGCCCTACAATGAGCAGTTCTTC. Translated: CASSSRHRVPYNEQFF. The full variable domain, completed using reference TRBV13 and TRBJ2-1, is AAGVIQSPRHLIKEKRETATLKCYPIPRHDTVYWYQQGPGQDPQFLISFYEKMQSDKGSIPDRFSAQQFSDYHSELNMSSLELGDSALYFCASSSRHRVPYNEQFFGPGTRLTVL.